These 16 T cell receptor beta chains came from one sample sequenced in a study of regulatory T cells in long-lasting Graves disease. CDR3-region Arm-PCR and iRepertoire HTBI primers produced the TCR beta libraries. TCRdb reprocessed the multiplex PCR reads via MiXCR and lists one record per CDR3 protein. The sample has roughly 350,000 distinct CDR3 sequences, around 15% seen once. The time point here: newly diagnosed GD, antithyroid drugs for less than 3 months. TCR sequences were obtained from RNA taken from PBMCs. This same sample was also taken into another study, of T cells in Graves' hyperthyroidism and ophthalmopathy.

The source material was peripheral blood mononuclear cells (PBMCs), sampled at new diagnosis, from a patient treated with antithyroid drugs. Every receptor here comes from a man aged 35 to 55 with Graves disease.

At least ten counts were recorded for this clonotype. The chain combines TRBV20-1 with TRBJ1-1; no definite D call. Germline lookup yields CDR1 DFQATT and CDR2 SNEGSKA (reference sequence). The CDR3 totals 13 residues. V was shortened by 5 bases and J by 1 base, with 11 bases between the two germline ends. The CDR3 DNA reads TGCAGTGCTCCTGGACGGTCGAACACTGAAGCTTTCTTT. This codes for CSAPGRSNTEAFF.

This clonotype was seen at least ten times. V is TRBV5-4 and J is TRBJ2-1; D gene unclear. Per germline, CDR1 SGHNT and CDR2 YYREEE (reference sequence). This CDR3 is 15 amino acids long. The V end was cut by 0 bases, the J end by 6 bases, with 13 bases between. CDR3 in amino acids: CASSLARVRGNEQFF. The CDR3 DNA is TGTGCCAGCAGCTTGGCTAGGGTCCGCGGCAATGAGCAGTTCTTC.

The gene calls are TRBV27 and TRBJ2-6; 8 bases are shared with TRBD1. The CDR3 is 19 residues long. The V segment lost 1 base and the J segment 0 bases; nucleotides outside the gene matches: 8. CDR1 MNHEY and CDR2 SMNVEV come from the germline V gene (reference sequence). CDR3 loop: CASSLYGDRLFSGANVLTF. The DNA for the CDR3 is TGTGCCAGCAGTTTATATGGGGACAGGTTATTCTCTGGGGCCAACGTCCTGACTTTC. Using reference TRBV27 and TRBJ2-6 for the parts outside the CDR3, the full variable domain is EAQVTQNPRYLITVTGKKLTVTCSQNMNHEYMSWYRQDPGLGLRQIYYSMNVEVTDKGDVPEGYKVSRKEKRNFPLILESPSPNQTSLYFCASSLYGDRLFSGANVLTFGAGSRLTVL.

Turning to this clonotype: Given a far larger clone just one base away, this is likely a sequencing read error. This rearrangement joins TRBV7-9 to TRBJ1-1; no definite D call. The CDR3 consists of 16 residues. The germline CDR1 and CDR2 sequences are SEHNR and FQNEAQ (reference sequence). Trimming took off 2 bases at V and 4 bases at J, with 17 bases between the two ends. The CDR3 sequence: CASSLFAGQLSTEAFF. CDR3 DNA: TGTGCCAGCAGCTTATTCGCCGGGCAGTTGAGCACTGAAGCTTTCTTT.

Many counts were recorded for this clonotype. The chain couples TRBV3-1 to TRBJ2-4, with 7 bases that match TRBD2. This CDR3 spans 16 amino acids. V lost 0 bases, J lost 0 bases, and 2 bases stayed unmatched. Germline-derived CDR1 and CDR2 are LGHDT and YNNKEL (reference sequence). The CDR3 sequence: CASSQDREVAKNIQYF. The CDR3 DNA sequence: TGTGCCAGCAGCCAAGATCGGGAGGTAGCCAAAAACATTCAGTACTTC.

The V call is TRBV20-1, the J call TRBJ2-7; 10 positions agree with TRBD1. Germline V gene data show CDR1 as DFQATT and CDR2 as SNEGSKA (reference sequence). The CDR3 length is 13 residues. The J segment lost 6 bases and the V segment lost 4 bases, leaving 6 bases of the junction unmatched. The CDR3 spells CSATPGQGSEQYF. CDR3 nucleotide sequence: TGCAGTGCTACTCCGGGACAGGGGTCCGAGCAGTACTTC.

The chain is built from TRBV30 and TRBJ2-3; D is perhaps TRBD1 (5 bases). Germline V lookup: CDR1 GTSNPN, CDR2 SVGIG (reference sequence). This CDR3 comprises 16 residues. Trimming left V 3 bases short and J 1 base short, with 17 bases between. The CDR3 is CAWSPTWGRGTDTQYF. For the CDR3, the DNA is TGTGCCTGGAGCCCGACTTGGGGCCGGGGCACAGATACGCAGTATTTT.

This clonotype was counted at least ten times. J is TRBJ2-3 and V is TRBV4-1, with D possibly being TRBD1 (5 bases). The CDR3 is made up of 13 amino acids. Germline loops: CDR1 MGHRA, CDR2 YSYEKL. Trimming took off 1 base at V and 10 bases at J, with 12 bases between the two ends. The CDR3 bases are TGCGCCAGCAGCCAAGGAATCGAGACAGCGCAGTATTTT. This codes for CASSQGIETAQYF.

This clonotype was observed a few times. The chain carries TRBV12-3 or TRBV12-4 and TRBJ2-7; no clear D gene. The CDR3 is made up of 16 amino acids. Trimming left V 6 bases short and J 5 bases short, with 23 bases between. The CDR3 sequence is CASSSALVGRRDEQYF. The CDR3 DNA reads TGTGCCAGCAGCTCTGCTCTTGTTGGACGAAGAGACGAGCAGTACTTC.

There are many counts of this clonotype. This chain connects TRBV7-3 to TRBJ2-3; unclear D gene. The germline V gene encodes CDR1 SGHTA and CDR2 FQGTGA. This CDR3 has 13 amino acids. Trimming stripped 0 bases from V and 6 bases from J, with 7 bases between. In DNA form, the CDR3 reads TGTGCCAGCAGCTTAACGTTGGGTGATACGCAGTATTTT. Translated, it gives CASSLTLGDTQYF.

This clonotype occurred many times. V usage is TRBV20-1 and J usage is TRBJ2-3; 12 nucleotides line up with TRBD2. The V gene end was trimmed by 2 bases and the J gene end by 3 bases; junction bases not matched to a gene: 3. Germline CDR1 and CDR2: DFQATT and SNEGSKA (reference sequence). The CDR3 runs 15 residues. The CDR3 bases are TGCAGTGCTAGAAAACTAGCGGGGGGAACAGATACGCAGTATTTT. Translating gives CSARKLAGGTDTQYF.

This clonotype was observed many times. The CDR3: CASTSGDRTDTQYF. CDR3 DNA: TGTGCCAGCACATCCGGGGATCGCACAGATACGCAGTATTTT. This chain links TRBV28 with TRBJ2-3, with D possibly being TRBD2 (5 bases). Germline loops: CDR1 MDHEN, CDR2 SYDVKM. The CDR3 length is 14 residues. Trimming stripped 7 bases from V and 1 base from J, with 12 bases between. Looking up the rest from reference TRBV28 and TRBJ2-3 gives the full variable domain: DVKVTQSSRYLVKRTGEKVFLECVQDMDHENMFWYRQDPGLGLRLIYFSYDVKMKEKGDIPEGYSVSREKKERFSLILESASTNQTSMYLCASTSGDRTDTQYFGPGTRLTVL.

This clonotype has a handful of counts. The V call is TRBV29-1, the J call TRBJ1-1; TRBD1 might be the D (5 bases). Germline CDR1 and CDR2: SQVTM and ANQGSEA. The V and J ends lost 4 bases and 4 bases respectively, with 13 bases between them. There are 13 residues in the CDR3. CDR3 nucleotides: TGCAGCGTTGGTAGGGGCGCGAGCACTGAAGCTTTCTTT. It translates to CSVGRGASTEAFF.

At least ten counts were recorded for this clonotype. The V call is TRBV10-3, the J call TRBJ1-1, with D unclear. This CDR3 is built from 13 residues. The V gene's germline CDR1 is ENHRY and CDR2 SYGVKD. Between the trimmed V and J ends, which lost 2 bases and 4 bases, there was a span of 8 bases. CDR3 sequence: CAISEGEITEAFF. DNA of the CDR3: TGTGCCATCAGTGAGGGGGAAATCACTGAAGCTTTCTTT.

This clonotype was recorded a few times. The chain is built from TRBV6-1 and TRBJ1-4; D perhaps matches TRBD1 (6 bases). V was trimmed by 3 bases and J by 7 bases, leaving 15 bases between them. The CDR3 runs to 15 residues. Per germline, CDR1 MNHNS and CDR2 SASEGT. Written as DNA, the CDR3 is TGTGCCAGCAGTGACCTACAGGGAGCAAGTGAAAAACTGTTTTTT. It yields the protein CASSDLQGASEKLFF.

This clonotype was seen at least ten times. This chain connects TRBV11-2 to TRBJ2-5; TRBD1 aligns across 8 bases. CDR3 length: 15 amino acids. The J segment lost 5 bases and the V segment lost 1 base, leaving 6 bases of the junction unmatched. Germline lookup yields CDR1 SGHAT and CDR2 FQNNGV. The CDR3, as DNA: TGTGCCAGCAGCTTAGGCCCAGGGGGCTGGGAGACCCAGTACTTC. It specifies CASSLGPGGWETQYF.